This is a list of T cell receptor beta chains from one sample in a study of OX40 agonist ivuxolimab in advanced cancers. TCRdb keeps only in-frame clones here, not all; method: immunoSEQ multiplex PCR. The repertoire consists of 40,000 to 60,000 clones, with more than 70% occurring once and the leading ten covering roughly 3.5%. Sequenced material: CD4+ or CD8+ T cells sorted from blood, taken in a trial of the OX40 agonist ivuxolimab. These receptors all stem from an adult with an advanced solid tumor such as melanoma, head and neck, liver or kidney cancer. Each CDR3 is given with its conserved first and last residue. D genes are given only for firm matches. Some rows have no size entry. The others give once, few or many, or a class for an expanded clone.

J: TRBJ2-1
V: TRBV5-4
D: -
size: -
CDR3: CASSPPQGAYNEQFF
DNA: TGTGCCAGCAGCCCCCCCCAAGGAGCCTACAATGAGCAGTTCTTC

J: TRBJ1-1
V: TRBV6-1
D: -
size: -
CDR3: CASSSSRNTEAFF
DNA: TGTGCCAGCAGTTCCTCAAGGAACACTGAAGCTTTCTTT

J: TRBJ1-1
V: TRBV30
D: -
size: -
CDR3: CAWTSGATEAFF
DNA: TGTGCCTGGACCTCAGGGGCCACTGAAGCTTTCTTT

J: TRBJ1-1
V: TRBV19
D: -
size: -
CDR3: CASSIRGAEAFF
DNA: TGTGCCAGTAGTATAAGAGGGGCTGAAGCTTTCTTT

J: TRBJ1-6
V: TRBV7-2
D: -
size: -
CDR3: CASSLVPGGDYNSPLHF
DNA: TGTGCCAGCAGCTTAGTCCCGGGAGGGGACTATAATTCACCCCTCCACTTT

J: TRBJ2-1
V: TRBV19
D: TRBD2
size: -
CDR3: CASSRGGTPGNEQFF
DNA: TGTGCCAGTAGTAGGGGGGGGACGCCGGGCAATGAGCAGTTCTTC

J: TRBJ1-1
V: TRBV11-2
D: -
size: -
CDR3: CASSLTGRNTEAFF
DNA: TGTGCCAGCAGCTTAACAGGAAGGAACACTGAAGCTTTCTTT

J: TRBJ2-1
V: TRBV9
D: TRBD1
size: -
CDR3: CASSVIGTAAGNEQFF
DNA: TGTGCCAGCAGCGTCATAGGGACAGCAGCTGGCAATGAGCAGTTCTTC

J: TRBJ1-2
V: TRBV6-5
D: -
size: once
CDR3: CASSYGDLRGGYTF
DNA: TGTGCCAGCAGTTACGGGGATTTGAGGGGTGGCTACACCTTC

J: TRBJ2-3
V: TRBV27
D: -
size: -
CDR3: CASSLSGRVSTSTDTQYF
DNA: TGTGCCAGCAGTTTAAGTGGGAGAGTCTCGACTAGCACAGATACGCAGTATTTT

J: TRBJ2-7
V: TRBV19
D: -
size: -
CDR3: CASSIIGPRSGEQYF
DNA: TGTGCCAGTAGTATCATTGGCCCCCGGTCGGGCGAGCAGTACTTC

J: TRBJ1-5
V: TRBV2
D: -
size: -
CDR3: CASSEDRVSGQPQHF
DNA: TGTGCCAGCAGTGAAGACAGGGTAAGCGGTCAGCCCCAGCATTTT

J: TRBJ1-1
V: TRBV6-5
D: -
size: -
CDR3: CASSYHQGRTEAFF
DNA: TGTGCCAGCAGTTACCATCAGGGACGGACTGAAGCTTTCTTT

J: TRBJ2-1
V: TRBV19
D: -
size: -
CDR3: CATATGTGYNEQFF
DNA: TGTGCCACCGCCACCGGGACGGGGTACAATGAGCAGTTCTTC

J: TRBJ2-2
V: TRBV9
D: -
size: -
CDR3: CASRTRDTSGELFF
DNA: TGTGCCAGCAGGACCCGGGACACCTCCGGGGAGCTGTTTTTT

J: TRBJ1-6
V: TRBV5-8
D: -
size: -
CDR3: CASSLGQVQVPLHF
DNA: TGTGCCAGCAGCTTGGGACAGGTTCAAGTCCCCCTCCACTTT

J: TRBJ2-3
V: TRBV29-1
D: TRBD2
size: -
CDR3: CSVEDSGTSGPPDTQYF
DNA: TGCAGCGTTGAAGATTCGGGGACTAGCGGACCCCCCGATACGCAGTATTTT

J: TRBJ2-5
V: TRBV6-5
D: -
size: -
CDR3: CASSPGETQYF
DNA: TGTGCCAGCAGCCCCGGGGAGACCCAGTACTTC

J: TRBJ2-7
V: TRBV6-5
D: -
size: -
CDR3: CASSPGLLREQYF
DNA: TGTGCCAGCAGCCCGGGATTACTCCGGGAGCAGTACTTC

J: TRBJ2-5
V: TRBV7-2
D: -
size: -
CDR3: CASKKWAGETQYF
DNA: TGTGCCAGCAAGAAGTGGGCTGGGGAGACCCAGTACTTC

J: TRBJ2-7
V: TRBV19
D: TRBD1
size: -
CDR3: CASSMYRGVYEQYF
DNA: TGTGCCAGTAGTATGTACAGGGGGGTCTACGAGCAGTACTTC

J: TRBJ2-5
V: TRBV5-4
D: -
size: -
CDR3: CASSGELASETQYF
DNA: TGTGCCAGCAGCGGGGAGCTAGCGTCGGAGACCCAGTACTTC

J: TRBJ2-7
V: TRBV11-2
D: TRBD2
size: -
CDR3: CASSLGLAGGYEQYF
DNA: TGTGCCAGCAGCTTAGGGCTAGCGGGGGGCTACGAGCAGTACTTC

J: TRBJ1-2
V: TRBV2
D: -
size: -
CDR3: CASSEERKANYGYTF
DNA: TGTGCCAGCAGTGAAGAGAGGAAAGCTAACTATGGCTACACCTTC

J: TRBJ2-7
V: TRBV5-4
D: -
size: -
CDR3: CASSLSGGPYEQYF
DNA: TGTGCCAGCAGCTTATCAGGCGGGCCCTACGAGCAGTACTTC

J: TRBJ2-1
V: TRBV6-5
D: -
size: -
CDR3: CASSYSSVSSYNEQFF
DNA: TGTGCCAGCAGTTACTCGAGCGTGAGCTCCTACAATGAGCAGTTCTTC

J: TRBJ1-1
V: TRBV7-3
D: TRBD1
size: -
CDR3: CASGQGMNTEAFF
DNA: TGTGCCAGCGGACAGGGAATGAACACTGAAGCTTTCTTT

J: TRBJ1-1
V: TRBV30
D: -
size: -
CDR3: CAWEPIAVLTTEAFF
DNA: TGTGCCTGGGAGCCTATTGCAGTCCTGACCACTGAAGCTTTCTTT

J: TRBJ1-1
V: TRBV27
D: -
size: -
CDR3: CASSLGPSTGAFF
DNA: TGTGCCAGCAGTTTAGGGCCCTCCACTGGGGCTTTCTTT

J: TRBJ2-1
V: TRBV7-6
D: -
size: -
CDR3: CASSLGSSSQRWTYNEQFF
DNA: TGTGCCAGCAGCTTAGGTTCCTCTTCTCAGCGGTGGACCTACAATGAGCAGTTCTTC

J: TRBJ1-5
V: TRBV2
D: -
size: few
CDR3: CASSVRTNSNQPQHF
DNA: TGTGCCAGCAGCGTGAGAACAAATAGCAATCAGCCCCAGCATTTT

J: TRBJ1-5
V: TRBV27
D: -
size: -
CDR3: CASSLEPQQPQHF
DNA: TGTGCCAGCAGTTTAGAGCCACAACAGCCCCAGCATTTT

J: TRBJ2-3
V: TRBV7-8
D: -
size: -
CDR3: CASRTMGQAFDTQYF
DNA: TGTGCCAGTAGAACAATGGGGCAGGCGTTCGATACGCAGTATTTT

J: TRBJ2-7
V: TRBV9
D: TRBD1
size: -
CDR3: CASSGSRDRGDEQYF
DNA: TGTGCCAGCAGCGGTAGCCGGGACAGGGGAGACGAGCAGTACTTC

J: TRBJ2-7
V: TRBV27
D: -
size: once
CDR3: CASSLLTGRDRSYEQYF
DNA: TGTGCCAGCAGTTTACTAACAGGGAGAGACCGCTCCTACGAGCAGTACTTC

J: TRBJ1-5
V: TRBV7-8
D: -
size: once
CDR3: CASSLIRTDSNQPQHF
DNA: TGTGCCAGCAGCTTAATAAGGACGGATAGCAATCAGCCCCAGCATTTT

J: TRBJ1-4
V: TRBV6-8
D: -
size: -
CDR3: CASSAWGREKLFF
DNA: TGTGCCAGCAGTGCTTGGGGGCGTGAAAAACTGTTTTTT

J: TRBJ2-7
V: TRBV28
D: -
size: -
CDR3: CASSLGYEQYF
DNA: TGTGCCAGCAGCTTGGGGTACGAGCAGTACTTC

J: TRBJ2-7
V: TRBV2
D: -
size: -
CDR3: CATGPSSYEQYF
DNA: TGTGCCACCGGTCCTAGCTCCTACGAGCAGTACTTC

J: TRBJ1-2
V: TRBV5-4
D: TRBD1
size: -
CDR3: CASTRQGIYGYTF
DNA: TGTGCCAGCACCAGACAGGGGATCTATGGCTACACCTTC

J: TRBJ2-1
V: TRBV5-1
D: -
size: -
CDR3: CASSGANEQFF
DNA: TGCGCCAGCTCGGGGGCCAATGAGCAGTTCTTC

J: TRBJ2-1
V: TRBV11-2
D: TRBD2
size: -
CDR3: CASRSTSGSYNEQFF
DNA: TGTGCCAGCAGATCGACTAGCGGGTCTTACAATGAGCAGTTCTTC

J: TRBJ2-3
V: TRBV7-7
D: TRBD2
size: -
CDR3: CASSRTSGTADTQYF
DNA: TGTGCTAGCAGCCGTACTAGCGGCACAGCAGATACGCAGTATTTT

J: TRBJ1-4
V: TRBV6-5
D: -
size: -
CDR3: CASSWINEEKLFF
DNA: TGTGCCAGCAGTTGGATTAATGAGGAAAAACTGTTTTTT

J: TRBJ2-2
V: TRBV2
D: TRBD1
size: -
CDR3: CASATGVGELFF
DNA: TGTGCCAGCGCTACAGGGGTCGGGGAGCTGTTTTTT

J: TRBJ1-2
V: TRBV28
D: -
size: -
CDR3: CASSFFPTENYGYTF
DNA: TGTGCCAGCAGTTTTTTCCCGACAGAGAACTATGGCTACACCTTC